This T cell receptor beta chain appears in the sequencing data of a study of blood T cell repertoires in COVID-19 (dated by TCRdb to 2018 to 2021). With regard to the full study: Samples covering the acute and convalescent phases of COVID-19 were provided by collaborators in the United States, Italy and Spain. The material from the prospective study consisted of cDNA or gDNA derived from T cells, B-cell-depleted T cells, or PBMCs. Deeply sampled blood TCRbeta repertoires from subjects exposed to, actively infected with, or recovered from COVID-19 were included in the dataset. The repertoires were released in a freely available public database intended as a resource for research on the immune response to SARS-CoV-2. Samples came from the ongoing ImmuneRACE study (first 160 participants) plus 1,254 subjects from 6 global collaborators. The sample metadata nearly always contained a de-identified subject ID, COVID-19 status, age in years and sex. Where available, HLA class I and class II types were obtained from metadata supplied by the sample provider rather than from assay-based typing. Broader findings and caveats from the paper: Clinical and demographic metadata were provided uncurated, with the amount varying by source and participant.

TCRbeta CDR3 regions were amplified from genomic DNA by means of the immunoSEQ Assay, a bias-controlled multiplex PCR. The authors' pipeline ran thus. The number of nucleated cells in each sample was estimated by amplification of reference gene primers within the assay. Sequence reads were collapsed and filtered to measure the absolute abundance of every unique TCRbeta CDR3 rearrangement. For each sample, productive Simpson clonality was calculated by taking the square root of Simpson's diversity index across productive rearrangements. TCRdb's version of the immuneACCESS table is confined to in-frame rearrangements and falls short of the full clone set. An unresolved V gene accounts for under half of the shortfall where checked; the remainder is of unknown origin. V and J calls and clone size are copied from that table; D and trimming were computed from the DNA. The sample includes roughly 250,000 clones, with about 73% observed a single time. The ten largest make up about 3.5% of the sample.

CDR1 and CDR2, looked up from the germline V gene, are SGHTA and FQGNSA. V lost 3 bases and J lost 4 bases; the stretch between them is 10 bases long. From the cysteine through the phenylalanine, the CDR3 covers 15 amino acids. Only the CDR3 region is kept as DNA, spanning 45 bases read in frame from base 1. Collaborating institutions collected whole blood in K2EDTA tubes following their own protocols. Collaborator samples were shipped for TCRbeta analysis as frozen whole blood, isolated PBMCs, or DNA extracted from either sample type. Notes on this clone: Its cognate antigen has yet to be identified. No per-base quality is available; no much larger clone lies one base away.

The receptor was derived from an elderly woman with acute or convalescent COVID-19. Input material: peripheral blood. Recombination joined TRBV7-2 with TRBJ1-6; matching of 6 bases hints at TRBD1 as the D gene. The CDR3 in this case is CASSFGDIYNSPLHF. The DNA sequence is TGTGCCAGCAGCTTTGGGGACATTTATAATTCACCCCTCCACTTT.